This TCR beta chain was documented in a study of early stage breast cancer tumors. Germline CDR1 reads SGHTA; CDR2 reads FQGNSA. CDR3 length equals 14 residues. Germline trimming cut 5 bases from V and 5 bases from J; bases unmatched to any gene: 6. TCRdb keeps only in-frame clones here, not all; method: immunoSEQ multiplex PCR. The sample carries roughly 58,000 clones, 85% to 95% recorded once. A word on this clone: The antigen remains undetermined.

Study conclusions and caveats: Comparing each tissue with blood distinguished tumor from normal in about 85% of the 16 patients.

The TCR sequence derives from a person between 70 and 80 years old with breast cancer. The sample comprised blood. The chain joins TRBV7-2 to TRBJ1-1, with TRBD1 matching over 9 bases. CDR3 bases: TGTGCCAGCAGCATGGACAGGGGCTGGACTGAAGCTTTCTTT. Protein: CASSMDRGWTEAFF.